This T cell receptor beta chain was captured in a study of cytomegalovirus exposure and HLA in healthy donors. This CDR3 contains 16 residues. Germline V gives CDR1 SGHRS, CDR2 YFSETQ. V lost 4 bases, J lost 2 bases, and 15 bases lay in between. 60 Vbeta and 13 Jbeta primers were used in PCR. Profiled with immunoSEQ multiplex PCR; TCRdb holds only in-frame clones, not every one. The sample contains some 160,000 clones, roughly 85% of which appear only once. This TCR was sampled from a woman younger than 45 in good health and CMV-seronegative. Sample: PBMCs. The V gene is TRBV5-1, the J gene TRBJ2-2, with D tentatively TRBD2 (6 bases). The CDR3 DNA reads TGCGCCAGCAGCGCGGGGACCCTCGGTAACACCGGGGAGCTGTTTTTT. Translating it yields CASSAGTLGNTGELFF.